This T cell receptor beta chain came from a study of shared clonotypes between healthy human individuals. General observations from the study: Clonotypes that were shared across a handful of donors made up around 4.6% of naive CD4 clonotypes.

The germline V gene encodes CDR1 GTSNPN and CDR2 SVGIG (reference sequence). Between the trimmed V and J ends, which lost 5 bases and 4 bases, there was a span of 12 bases. The CDR3 consists of 13 residues. Generated by immunoSEQ multiplex PCR, the TCRdb table keeps only in-frame clones and is missing some. The table includes around 1.9 million clones, 90% to 95% detected once. CD8 cells classed as naive were CD45RO-negative and positively selected for CCR7, excluding terminally differentiated effector memory CD45RA+ cells. As to this clone: The antigen remains undetermined.

The chain links TRBV30 to TRBJ1-3; a weak D match, TRBD1 (5 bases). Sequencing input: naive CD8+ T cells from PBMCs. The source of this sequence is a man in his late teens or twenties in good health. Some clones in this sample may be carry-over from other donors' samples. Here the CDR3 reads CAWGGDSGNTIYF. As DNA, the CDR3 is TGTGCCTGGGGAGGGGATTCCGGAAACACCATATATTTT.